This T cell receptor beta chain was documented in a study of cytomegalovirus exposure and HLA in healthy donors. Study-level background: Of over 350 genotyped donors, 81% grouped in the Caucasian-associated ancestry cluster.

In the PCR, 60 Vbeta and 13 Jbeta primers were used. Assay used: immunoSEQ multiplex PCR; TCRdb lists only in-frame clones, some missing. Altogether 95,000 to 150,000 clones are present, 8.5% to 9% being singletons, with the ten largest covering about 6.6%. Trimming took 4 bases from V and 2 from J, leaving 24 bases between them. The germline CDR1 and CDR2 sequences are LNHNV and YYDKDF (reference sequence). The CDR3 is 18 residues long. This clone occurred a few times. Its antigen is unknown. Study results and caveats: Further analysis, carried out later, found HLA-associated TCR beta chains more clonally expanded than equally common other chains. Accurate prediction of most subjects' HLA-A and HLA-B alleles from TCR beta sequences was reported. Diagnosis of cytomegalovirus status made by the classifier reportedly showed high specificity and sensitivity.

Sequencing input: PBMCs. The receptor's source is a middle-aged woman in good health and CMV-seropositive. The rearrangement joins TRBV15 to TRBJ2-7; possible D gene TRBD1, 8 bases. CDR3 region: CATSIDRGGAGRTYEQYF. CDR3 DNA sequence: TGTGCCACCAGCATCGACAGGGGCGGAGCGGGGCGAACCTACGAGCAGTACTTC.